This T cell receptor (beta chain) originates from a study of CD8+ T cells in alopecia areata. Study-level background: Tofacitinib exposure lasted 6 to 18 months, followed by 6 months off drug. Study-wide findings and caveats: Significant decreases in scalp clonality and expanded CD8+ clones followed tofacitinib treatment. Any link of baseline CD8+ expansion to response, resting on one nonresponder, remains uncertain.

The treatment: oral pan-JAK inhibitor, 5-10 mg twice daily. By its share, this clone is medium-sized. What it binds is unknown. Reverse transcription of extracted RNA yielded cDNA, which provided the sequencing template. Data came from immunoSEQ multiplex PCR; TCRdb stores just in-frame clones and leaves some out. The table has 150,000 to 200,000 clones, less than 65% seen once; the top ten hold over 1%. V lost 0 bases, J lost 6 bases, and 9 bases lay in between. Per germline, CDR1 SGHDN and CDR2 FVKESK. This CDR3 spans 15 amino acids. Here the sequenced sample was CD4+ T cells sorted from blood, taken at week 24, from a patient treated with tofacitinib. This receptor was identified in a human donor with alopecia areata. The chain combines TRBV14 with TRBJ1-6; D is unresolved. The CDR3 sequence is CASSQEPLPNSPLHF. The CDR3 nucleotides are TGTGCCAGCAGCCAAGAACCACTTCCTAATTCACCCCTCCACTTT.